The 21 T cell receptor beta chains listed next were all sequenced from one sample in a study of T cell clonotyping in hematopoietic cell transplantation. Stated time point: recipient sample about 28 days before transplant, after cytoreduction. Data came from immunoSEQ multiplex PCR; TCRdb stores just in-frame clones and leaves some out. The sample yields about 600 clones, approximately 96% seen once. This specimen consisted of peripheral blood mononuclear cells, obtained before stem cell transplant. The receptors were sampled from a middle-aged woman with acute myeloid leukemia. Some clones in this sample may be carry-over from other donors' samples.

V and J are TRBV7-8 and TRBJ1-4; D uncertain. The CDR3 is 16 residues long. Per the germline V gene, CDR1 is SGHVS and CDR2 is FQNEAQ. The V and J ends lost 2 bases and 2 bases respectively, with 12 bases between them. CDR3 coding DNA: TGTGCCAGCAGCTTATGGGCCCCTGCTACTAATGAAAAACTGTTTTTT. Translating gives CASSLWAPATNEKLFF.

V and J are TRBV6-5 and TRBJ2-3; a weak D match, TRBD2 (5 bases). Looked up from germline, CDR1 is MNHEY and CDR2 is SVGAGI. CDR3 length: 15 amino acids. V was clipped by 6 bases and J by 0 bases, with 13 bases between them. The CDR3 region is CASSPDRTSTDTQYF. CDR3 sequence (DNA): TGTGCCAGCAGCCCGGATAGGACTAGCACAGATACGCAGTATTTT.

The chain couples TRBV4-1 to TRBJ1-2; 7 bases line up with TRBD1. Trimming took 0 bases from V and 4 from J; bases not matched to a gene: 11. Looked up from germline, CDR1 is MGHRA and CDR2 is YSYEKL. The CDR3 spans 17 residues. The CDR3 is CASSQDLAGGRAYGYTF. CDR3 bases: TGCGCCAGCAGCCAAGATCTCGCAGGGGGAAGGGCCTATGGCTACACCTTC.

The gene calls are TRBV6-5 and TRBJ2-7; D is tentatively TRBD1 or TRBD2 (5 bases each). CDR1 and CDR2 (germline): MNHEY, SVGAGI. This CDR3 spans 14 amino acids. With 6 bases removed from V and 0 bases from J, the gap between germline ends came to 12 bases. The DNA for the CDR3 is TGTGCCAGCAGGGGACGGTTAAGCTCCTACGAGCAGTACTTC. This gives the protein CASRGRLSSYEQYF.

The genes are TRBV6-5 and TRBJ2-3; a possible D gene is TRBD1 (6 bases). Deletions cut 6 bases from V and 5 bases from J, with 18 bases between. This CDR3 is built from 15 residues. Germline V lookup: CDR1 MNHEY, CDR2 SVGAGI. CDR3 residues: CASRGHPGAGDTQYF. CDR3 coding DNA: TGTGCCAGCAGGGGACATCCCGGCGCAGGAGATACGCAGTATTTT.

The chain employs TRBV5-1 and TRBJ2-3; 10 nucleotides line up with TRBD2. The CDR3 is 15 amino acids. CDR1 is SGHRS and CDR2 is YFSETQ in the germline V gene. The J segment lost 3 bases and the V segment lost 3 bases, leaving 4 bases of the junction unmatched. The CDR3 region has the DNA TGCGCCAGCAGCTGGTGGACTAGCGGTACAGATACGCAGTATTTT. Translated: CASSWWTSGTDTQYF.

The chain joins TRBV5-1 to TRBJ1-1; possibly TRBD1 for D (6 bases). Trimming took off 6 bases at V and 2 bases at J, with 11 bases between the two ends. Looked up from germline, CDR1 is SGHRS and CDR2 is YFSETQ. This CDR3 contains 13 residues. The CDR3 coding sequence is TGCGCCAGCAAGTCGGGGGCCAACACTGAAGCTTTCTTT. This translates into CASKSGANTEAFF.

The chain links TRBV19 to TRBJ2-7, with D tentatively TRBD1 (5 bases). Trimming removed 3 bases from V and 2 bases from J, with 17 bases in between. The germline CDR1 and CDR2 sequences are LNHDA and SQIVND (reference sequence). The CDR3 contains 16 residues. This CDR3 reads CASSMTRARLPYEQYF. DNA for the CDR3: TGTGCCAGTAGTATGACCAGGGCGCGGTTGCCCTACGAGCAGTACTTC. The whole variable domain, filled in from reference TRBV19 and TRBJ2-7, reads DGGITQSPKYLFRKEGQNVTLSCEQNLNHDAMYWYRQDPGQGLRLIYYSQIVNDFQKGDIAEGYSVSREKKESFPLTVTSAQKNPTAFYLCASSMTRARLPYEQYFGPGTRLTVT.

This clone appeared once. The chain combines TRBV28 with TRBJ1-5; D unresolved. The CDR3 has 14 residues. The V end lost 8 bases, the J end lost 0 bases, and 11 bases lay between the germline ends. Germline CDR1 is MDHEN and CDR2 is SYDVKM. CDR3 nucleotides: TGTGCCAGCGTCCGAGAAATTAGCAATCAGCCCCAGCATTTT. This codes for CASVREISNQPQHF.

The chain has TRBV25-1 and TRBJ2-1; 9 bases agree with TRBD2. J gave up 2 bases and V 6 bases, and 8 bases lay outside the gene matches. This CDR3 is 16 amino acids long. Germline V gene data show CDR1 as MGHDK and CDR2 as SYGVNS. CDR3 nucleotides: TGTGCCAGCAGCTTCCATAGCGGGAGTCCCTACAATGAGCAGTTCTTC. It encodes CASSFHSGSPYNEQFF.

This rearrangement joins TRBV19 to TRBJ1-1, with D possibly matching TRBD1 (6 bases). The CDR3 has 14 amino acids. CDR1 and CDR2 from the germline V gene are LNHDA and SQIVND (reference sequence). Deletions cut 6 bases from V and 4 bases from J, with 15 bases between. The CDR3 sequence: CASRVQGSGTEAFF. CDR3 nucleotide sequence: TGTGCCAGTAGGGTACAGGGAAGTGGCACTGAAGCTTTCTTT.

This clone showed up just once. This rearrangement joins TRBV27 to TRBJ1-2, with 10 bases matching TRBD1. Trimming took 4 bases from V and 5 from J; bases not matched to a gene: 7. The CDR3 runs 15 residues. Per the germline V gene, CDR1 is MNHEY and CDR2 is SMNVEV (reference sequence). DNA of the CDR3: TGTGCCAGCAGTTCCGGGACAGGGGAAGGGTATGGCTACACCTTC. Amino acids: CASSSGTGEGYGYTF.

The chain has TRBV5-1 and TRBJ2-7; no clear D gene. This CDR3 is 15 amino acids long. Trimming pared 1 base from V and 7 bases from J, leaving 18 bases between. The V gene's germline CDR1 is SGHRS and CDR2 YFSETQ. The CDR3 here is CASSLRLPLGGEQYF. CDR3 nucleotides: TGCGCCAGCAGCTTGAGGCTGCCCCTAGGCGGAGAGCAGTACTTC.

This chain joins TRBV7-6 and TRBJ1-5, with 7 bases aligning to TRBD1. V trimming: 5 bases; J trimming: 3 bases; junction bases outside the gene matches: 7. The CDR3 loop spans 15 amino acids. Germline loops: CDR1 SGHVS, CDR2 FNYEAQ. CDR3 DNA sequence: TGTGCCAGCAGCGCCCGGACAGGCGTCAATCAGCCCCAGCATTTT. As protein: CASSARTGVNQPQHF.

The chain carries TRBV19 and TRBJ2-1; D is undetermined. V lost 8 bases to trimming and J lost 5 bases, with 19 bases between them. This CDR3 has 15 amino acids. In germline, CDR1 is LNHDA, CDR2 SQIVND (reference sequence). The CDR3 DNA reads TGTGCCAGTTCTCCGACGGGCTTTAAGGACAATGAGCAGTTCTTC. It encodes CASSPTGFKDNEQFF.

This chain joins TRBV21-1 and TRBJ2-1. TRBV21-1 is a known pseudogene. CDR3 length: 16 amino acids. The DNA of the CDR3 is TGTGCCAGCAGCAAAAGGAAGAGAGCCATACACAACGAGCAGTTCTTC. Amino acid sequence: CASSKRKRAIHNEQFF.

The V call is TRBV29-1, the J call TRBJ1-1; 7 bases align to TRBD1. Losses at the gene ends were 5 bases for V and 5 bases for J; bases not matched to a gene: 11. The CDR3 consists of 14 residues. The V gene's germline CDR1 is SQVTM and CDR2 ANQGSEA. CDR3 residues: CSVTLTGDGTEAFF. Written as DNA, the CDR3 is TGCAGCGTTACCCTAACAGGGGATGGGACTGAAGCTTTCTTT. The full variable domain, completed using reference TRBV29-1 and TRBJ1-1, is SAVISQKPSRDICQRGTSLTIQCQVDSQVTMMFWYRQQPGQSLTLIATANQGSEATYESGFVIDKFPISRPNLTFSTLTVSNMSPEDSSIYLCSVTLTGDGTEAFFGQGTRLTVV.

This rearrangement joins TRBV7-2 to TRBJ1-1, with D maybe TRBD1 (5 bases). The V end lost 5 bases, the J end lost 1 base, and 14 bases lay between the germline ends. Germline V lookup: CDR1 SGHTA, CDR2 FQGNSA. The CDR3 has 15 amino acids. In nucleotides, the CDR3 is TGTGCCAGCAGCCCGAAACTTGGACAGAACACTGAAGCTTTCTTT. Encoded protein: CASSPKLGQNTEAFF.

V gene TRBV30 combines with J gene TRBJ2-7; TRBD2 might be the D (6 bases). V shed 5 bases and J shed 0 bases, with 11 bases lying between them. The germline gives CDR1 GTSNPN, CDR2 SVGIG (reference sequence). This CDR3 contains 13 residues. This CDR3 is CAWGTLSSYEQYF. In nucleotides, the CDR3 is TGTGCCTGGGGGACTTTAAGCTCCTACGAGCAGTACTTC.

The rearrangement uses TRBV5-1 and TRBJ1-1, with 7 bases that match TRBD1. CDR1 is SGHRS, CDR2 YFSETQ, per germline. Unmatched junction bases numbered 13, after V lost 4 bases and J lost 7 bases. This CDR3 comprises 15 residues. The CDR3 region is CASSRTSGQNLEAFF. CDR3 DNA sequence: TGCGCCAGCAGCAGAACCTCGGGACAGAACCTTGAAGCTTTCTTT. Combining the CDR3 with reference TRBV5-1 and TRBJ1-1 gives the whole variable domain KAGVTQTPRYLIKTRGQQVTLSCSPISGHRSVSWYQQTPGQGLQFLFEYFSETQRNKGNFPGRFSGRQFSNSRSEMNVSTLELGDSALYLCASSRTSGQNLEAFFGQGTRLTVV.

The rearrangement uses TRBV5-1 and TRBJ2-7; D is uncertain. Germline V gene sequence: CDR1 SGHRS, CDR2 YFSETQ. This CDR3 region has 12 residues. The V gene lost 0 bases and the J gene lost 3 bases, with 4 bases spanning the gap. The CDR3 nucleotides read TGCGCCAGCAGCTTGGGGGGCTACGAGCAGTACTTC. It translates to CASSLGGYEQYF.